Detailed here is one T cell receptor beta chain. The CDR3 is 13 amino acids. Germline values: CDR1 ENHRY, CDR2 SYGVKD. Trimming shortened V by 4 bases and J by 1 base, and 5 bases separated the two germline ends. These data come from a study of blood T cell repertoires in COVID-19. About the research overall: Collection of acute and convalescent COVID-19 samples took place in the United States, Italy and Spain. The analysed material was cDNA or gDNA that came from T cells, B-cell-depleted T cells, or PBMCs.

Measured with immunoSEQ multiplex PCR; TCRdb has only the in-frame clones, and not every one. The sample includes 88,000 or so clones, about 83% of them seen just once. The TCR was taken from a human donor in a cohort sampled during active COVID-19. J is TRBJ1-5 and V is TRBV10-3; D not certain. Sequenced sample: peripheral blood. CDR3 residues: CAISVVSNQPQHF. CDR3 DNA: TGTGCCATCAGTGTAGTCAGCAATCAGCCCCAGCATTTT.